This entry features one T cell receptor beta chain sequence. Losses at the gene ends were 2 bases for V and 8 bases for J; bases not matched to a gene: 10. The CDR3 covers 17 residues. In germline, CDR1 is MRHNA, CDR2 SNTAGT. The sample originates from a study of blood T cell repertoires in COVID-19. Across the whole study: The samples span acute and convalescent COVID-19 from the United States, Italy and Spain. Nucleic acid was either cDNA or gDNA, and it came from T cells, B-cell-depleted T cells, or PBMCs.

Authors' methods: Researchers report that nucleated cell counts were estimated from reference gene primer amplification. Measured with immunoSEQ multiplex PCR; TCRdb has only the in-frame clones, and not every one. That table gives V, J and clone size, and the DNA gave D and trimming. The repertoire has fewer than 35,000 clones, 70% to 90% of them found once; the top ten carry about 9.6%. The chain couples TRBV6-4 to TRBJ2-1, with 12 bases that match TRBD1. Sequencing was done on a sample of peripheral blood. This TCR was recovered from a man older than 75 with active COVID-19. CDR3 region: CASSDLHGTGGMDEQFF. CDR3 sequence (DNA): TGTGCCAGCAGTGACCTCCACGGGACAGGGGGCATGGATGAGCAGTTCTTC.